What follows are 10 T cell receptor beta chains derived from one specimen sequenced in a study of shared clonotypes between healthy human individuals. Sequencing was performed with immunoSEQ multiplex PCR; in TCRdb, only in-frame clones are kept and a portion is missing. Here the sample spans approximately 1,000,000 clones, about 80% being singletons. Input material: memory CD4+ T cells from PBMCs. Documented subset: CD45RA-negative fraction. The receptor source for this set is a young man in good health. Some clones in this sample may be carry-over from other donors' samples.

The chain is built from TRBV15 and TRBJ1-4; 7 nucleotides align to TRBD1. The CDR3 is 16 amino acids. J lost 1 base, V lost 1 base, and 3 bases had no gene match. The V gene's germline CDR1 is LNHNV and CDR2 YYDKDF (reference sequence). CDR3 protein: CATSRGSGGTNEKLFF. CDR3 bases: TGTGCCACCAGCAGAGGGTCAGGGGGAACTAATGAAAAACTGTTTTTT.

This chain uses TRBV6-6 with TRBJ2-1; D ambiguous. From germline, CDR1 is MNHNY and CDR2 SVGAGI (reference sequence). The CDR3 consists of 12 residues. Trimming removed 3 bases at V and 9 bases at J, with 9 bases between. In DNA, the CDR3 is TGTGCCAGCAGTTATCCATCCGGTGAGCAGTTCTTC. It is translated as CASSYPSGEQFF.

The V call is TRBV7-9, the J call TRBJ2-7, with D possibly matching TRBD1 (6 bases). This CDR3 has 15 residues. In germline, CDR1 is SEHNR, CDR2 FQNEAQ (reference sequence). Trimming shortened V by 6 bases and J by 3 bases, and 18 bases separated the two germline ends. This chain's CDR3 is CASSLTGPPLYEQYF. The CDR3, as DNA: TGTGCCAGCAGTTTGACAGGCCCGCCTCTCTACGAGCAGTACTTC.

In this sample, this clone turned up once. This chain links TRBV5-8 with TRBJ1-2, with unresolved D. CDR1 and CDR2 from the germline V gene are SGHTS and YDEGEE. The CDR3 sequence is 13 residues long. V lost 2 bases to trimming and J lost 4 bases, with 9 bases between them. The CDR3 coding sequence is TGTGCCAGCAGCTTTGCGGGTAGCTATGGCTACACCTTC. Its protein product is CASSFAGSYGYTF.

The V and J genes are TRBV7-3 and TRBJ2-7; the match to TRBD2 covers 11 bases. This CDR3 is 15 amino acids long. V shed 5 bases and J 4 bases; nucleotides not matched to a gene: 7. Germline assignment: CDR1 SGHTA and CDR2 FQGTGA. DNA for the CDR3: TGTGCCAGCAGCGCCTCTAGCGGGAGGCCATACGAGCAGTACTTC. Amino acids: CASSASSGRPYEQYF.

CDR3 sequence: CASSPRRDGAYEQYF. For the CDR3, the DNA is TGTGCCAGCAGCCCGAGACGGGACGGAGCCTACGAGCAGTACTTC. The chain recombines TRBV5-6 with TRBJ2-7; D is perhaps TRBD1 or TRBD2 (5 bases each). V was pared by 4 bases and J by 2 bases, with 16 bases between. Germline V gives CDR1 SGHDT, CDR2 YYEEEE. This CDR3 is 15 amino acids long.

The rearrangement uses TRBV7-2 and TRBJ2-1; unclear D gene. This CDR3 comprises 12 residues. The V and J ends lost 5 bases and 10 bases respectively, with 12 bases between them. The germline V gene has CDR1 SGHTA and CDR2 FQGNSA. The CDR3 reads CASSRPKAEQFF. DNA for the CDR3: TGTGCCAGCAGCCGCCCCAAGGCCGAGCAGTTCTTC.

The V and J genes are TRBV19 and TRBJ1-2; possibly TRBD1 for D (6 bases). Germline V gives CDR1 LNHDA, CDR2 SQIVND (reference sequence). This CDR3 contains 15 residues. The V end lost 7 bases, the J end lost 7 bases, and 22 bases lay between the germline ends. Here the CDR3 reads CASTPALGRGPGYTF. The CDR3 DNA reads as TGTGCCAGTACCCCTGCGCTGGGGCGGGGGCCTGGCTACACCTTC.

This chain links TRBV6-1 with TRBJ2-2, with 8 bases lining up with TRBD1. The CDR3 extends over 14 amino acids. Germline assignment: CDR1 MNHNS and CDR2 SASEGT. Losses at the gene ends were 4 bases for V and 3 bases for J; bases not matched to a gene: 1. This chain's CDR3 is CASSGTGYTGELFF. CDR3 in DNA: TGTGCCAGCAGTGGGACAGGGTACACCGGGGAGCTGTTTTTT.

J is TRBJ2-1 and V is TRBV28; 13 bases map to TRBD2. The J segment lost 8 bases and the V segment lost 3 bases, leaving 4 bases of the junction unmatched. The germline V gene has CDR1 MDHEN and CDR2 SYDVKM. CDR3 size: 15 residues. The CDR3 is CASSFRTSGRYEQFF. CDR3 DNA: TGTGCCAGCAGTTTTCGGACTAGCGGGAGATATGAGCAGTTCTTC.